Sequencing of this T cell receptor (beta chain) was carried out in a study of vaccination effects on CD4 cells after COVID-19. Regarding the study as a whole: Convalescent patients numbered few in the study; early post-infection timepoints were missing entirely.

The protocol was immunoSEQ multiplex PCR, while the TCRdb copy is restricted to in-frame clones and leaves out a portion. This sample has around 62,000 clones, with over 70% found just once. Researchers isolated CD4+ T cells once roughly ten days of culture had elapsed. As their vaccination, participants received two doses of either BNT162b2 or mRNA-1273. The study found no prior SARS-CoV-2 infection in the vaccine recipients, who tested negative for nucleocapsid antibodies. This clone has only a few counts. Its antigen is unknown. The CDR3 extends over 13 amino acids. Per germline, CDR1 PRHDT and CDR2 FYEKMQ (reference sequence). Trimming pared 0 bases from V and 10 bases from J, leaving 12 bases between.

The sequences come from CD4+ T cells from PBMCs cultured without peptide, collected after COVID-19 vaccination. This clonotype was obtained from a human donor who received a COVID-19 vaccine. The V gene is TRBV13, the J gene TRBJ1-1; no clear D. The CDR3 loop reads CASSLGQGRGAFF. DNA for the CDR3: TGTGCCAGCAGCTTAGGACAAGGAAGAGGAGCTTTCTTT.